This entry is about one T cell receptor (beta chain). This entry comes from a study of cytomegalovirus exposure and HLA in healthy donors. Generated by immunoSEQ multiplex PCR, the TCRdb table keeps only in-frame clones and is missing some. The sample has some 130,000 clones; about 90% are singletons. Trimming removed 2 bases from V and 3 bases from J; junction bases left unmatched: 15. CDR3 length equals 18 residues. In germline, CDR1 is MNHNS, CDR2 SASEGT. The sequence came from a young man in good health and CMV-seronegative. Sequenced input: PBMCs. J is TRBJ1-2 and V is TRBV6-1, with 7 positions matching TRBD1. The CDR3 coding sequence is TGTGCCAGCAGTGAAAGCGCACCGGGACAGAGGGTCTACTATGGCTACACCTTC. Its translation is CASSESAPGQRVYYGYTF.